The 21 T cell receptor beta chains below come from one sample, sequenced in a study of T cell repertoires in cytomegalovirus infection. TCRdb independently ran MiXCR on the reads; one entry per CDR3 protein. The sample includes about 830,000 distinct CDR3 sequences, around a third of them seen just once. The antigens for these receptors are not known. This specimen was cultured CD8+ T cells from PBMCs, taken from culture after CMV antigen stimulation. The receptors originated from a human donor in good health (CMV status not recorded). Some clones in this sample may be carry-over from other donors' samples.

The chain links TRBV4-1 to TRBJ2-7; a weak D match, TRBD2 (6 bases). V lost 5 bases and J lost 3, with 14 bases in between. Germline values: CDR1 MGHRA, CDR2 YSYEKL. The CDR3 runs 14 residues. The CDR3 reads CASSSGGGVYEQYF. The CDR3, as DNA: TGCGCCAGCAGCTCCGGGGGAGGCGTCTACGAGCAGTACTTC.

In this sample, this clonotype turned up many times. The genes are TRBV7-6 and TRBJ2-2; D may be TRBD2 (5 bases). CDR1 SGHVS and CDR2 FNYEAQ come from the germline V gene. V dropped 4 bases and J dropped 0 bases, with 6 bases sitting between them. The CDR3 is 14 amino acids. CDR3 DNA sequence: TGTGCCAGCAGCTCCGGGGCGAACACCGGGGAGCTGTTTTTT. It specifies CASSSGANTGELFF.

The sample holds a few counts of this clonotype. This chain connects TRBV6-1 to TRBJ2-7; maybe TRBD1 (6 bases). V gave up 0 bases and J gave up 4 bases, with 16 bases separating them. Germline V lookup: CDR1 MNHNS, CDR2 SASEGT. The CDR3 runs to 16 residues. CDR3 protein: CASSEASISGDYEQYV. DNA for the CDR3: TGTGCCAGCAGTGAAGCCTCGATTTCAGGGGATTACGAGCAGTACGTC.

The CDR3 nucleotides are TGTGCCAGCAGCTTGGGCGGACAGGGGATAAATCAGCCCCAGCATTTT. This encodes CASSLGGQGINQPQHF. The chain uses TRBV5-4 and TRBJ1-5; 9 positions match TRBD1. The CDR3 covers 16 residues. CDR1 and CDR2 from the germline V gene are SGHNT and YYREEE (reference sequence). The J segment lost 4 bases and the V segment lost 0 bases, leaving 5 bases of the junction unmatched. Filled out from reference TRBV5-4 and TRBJ1-5, the complete variable domain reads ETGVTQSPTHLIKTRGQQVTLRCSSQSGHNTVSWYQQALGQGPQFIFQYYREEENGRGNFPPRFSGLQFPNYSSELNVNALELDDSALYLCASSLGGQGINQPQHFGDGTRLSIL.

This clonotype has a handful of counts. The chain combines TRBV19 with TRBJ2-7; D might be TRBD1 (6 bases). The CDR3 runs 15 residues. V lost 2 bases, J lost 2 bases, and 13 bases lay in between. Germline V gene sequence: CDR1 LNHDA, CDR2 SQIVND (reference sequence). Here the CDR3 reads CASSIRDTGTYEQYF. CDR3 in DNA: TGTGCCAGTAGTATAAGGGACACAGGAACCTACGAGCAGTACTTC.

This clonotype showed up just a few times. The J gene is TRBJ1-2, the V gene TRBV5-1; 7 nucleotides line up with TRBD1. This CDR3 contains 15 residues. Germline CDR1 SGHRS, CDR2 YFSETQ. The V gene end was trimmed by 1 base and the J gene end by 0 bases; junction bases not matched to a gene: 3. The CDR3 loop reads CASSLTGTANYGYTF. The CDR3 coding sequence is TGCGCCAGCAGCTTGACCGGGACAGCTAACTATGGCTACACCTTC.

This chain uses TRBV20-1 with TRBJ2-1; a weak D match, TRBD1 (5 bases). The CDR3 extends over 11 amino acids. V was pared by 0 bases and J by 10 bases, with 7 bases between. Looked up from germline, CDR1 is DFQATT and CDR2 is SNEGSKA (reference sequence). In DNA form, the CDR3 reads TGCAGTGCTAGAGATGGGGCGGAGCAGTTCTTC. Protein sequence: CSARDGAEQFF.

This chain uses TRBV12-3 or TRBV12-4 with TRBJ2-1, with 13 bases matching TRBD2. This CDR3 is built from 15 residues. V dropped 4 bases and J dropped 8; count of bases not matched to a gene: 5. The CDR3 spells CASSSTSGGWYEQFF. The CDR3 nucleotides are TGTGCCAGCAGTTCGACTAGCGGGGGGTGGTATGAGCAGTTCTTC.

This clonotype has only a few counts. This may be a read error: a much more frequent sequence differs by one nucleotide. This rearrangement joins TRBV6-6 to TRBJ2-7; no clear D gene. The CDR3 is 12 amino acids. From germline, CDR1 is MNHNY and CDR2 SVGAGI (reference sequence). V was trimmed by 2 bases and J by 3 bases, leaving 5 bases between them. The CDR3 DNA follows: TGTGCCAGCAGTTACGTGGGCTACGAGCAGTACTTC. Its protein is CASSYVGYEQYF.

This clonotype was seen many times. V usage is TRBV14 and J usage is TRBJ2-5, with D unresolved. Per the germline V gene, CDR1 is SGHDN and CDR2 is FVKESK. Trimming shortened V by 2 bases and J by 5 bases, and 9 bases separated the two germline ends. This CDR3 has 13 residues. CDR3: CASSQLFRETQYF. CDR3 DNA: TGTGCCAGCAGCCAACTATTCAGGGAGACCCAGTACTTC. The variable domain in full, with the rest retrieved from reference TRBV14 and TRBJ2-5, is EAGVTQFPSHSVIEKGQTVTLRCDPISGHDNLYWYRRVMGKEIKFLLHFVKESKQDESGMPNNRFLAERTGGTYSTLKVQPAELEDSGVYFCASSQLFRETQYFGPGTRLLVL.

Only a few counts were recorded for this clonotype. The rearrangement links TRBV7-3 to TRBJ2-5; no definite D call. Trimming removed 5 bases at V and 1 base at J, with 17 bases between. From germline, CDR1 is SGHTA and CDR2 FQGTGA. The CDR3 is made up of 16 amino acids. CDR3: CASSLLGLGFQETQYF. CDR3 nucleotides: TGTGCCAGCAGCCTCCTGGGTTTGGGCTTCCAAGAGACCCAGTACTTC.

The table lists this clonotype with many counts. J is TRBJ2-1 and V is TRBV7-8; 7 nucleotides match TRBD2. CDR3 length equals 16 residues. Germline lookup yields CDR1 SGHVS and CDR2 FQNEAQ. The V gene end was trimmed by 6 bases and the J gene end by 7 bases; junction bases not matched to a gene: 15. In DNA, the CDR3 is TGTGCCAGCAGTCCACGTACCAGCGGGGTAACTAATGAGCAGTTCTTC. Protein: CASSPRTSGVTNEQFF.

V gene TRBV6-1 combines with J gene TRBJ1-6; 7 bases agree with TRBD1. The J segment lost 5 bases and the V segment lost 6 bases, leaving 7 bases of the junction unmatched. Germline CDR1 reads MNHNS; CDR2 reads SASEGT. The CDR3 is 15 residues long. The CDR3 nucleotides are TGTGCCAGCAGGGCCCCGGGGACAGATAATTCACCCCTCCACTTT. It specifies CASRAPGTDNSPLHF.

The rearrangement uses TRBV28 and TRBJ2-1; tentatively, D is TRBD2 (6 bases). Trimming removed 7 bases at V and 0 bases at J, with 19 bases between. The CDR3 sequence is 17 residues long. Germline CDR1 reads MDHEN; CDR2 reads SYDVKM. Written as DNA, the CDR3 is TGTGCCAGCACCACTATCTTCACCGGGAGCTCCTACAATGAGCAGTTCTTC. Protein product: CASTTIFTGSSYNEQFF.

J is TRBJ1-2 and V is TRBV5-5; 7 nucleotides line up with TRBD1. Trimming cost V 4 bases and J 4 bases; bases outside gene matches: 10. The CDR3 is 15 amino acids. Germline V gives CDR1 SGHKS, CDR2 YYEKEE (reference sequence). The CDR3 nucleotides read TGTGCCAGCAGCCTGGGGACAGTGGGCCCCTATGGCTACACCTTC. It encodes CASSLGTVGPYGYTF.

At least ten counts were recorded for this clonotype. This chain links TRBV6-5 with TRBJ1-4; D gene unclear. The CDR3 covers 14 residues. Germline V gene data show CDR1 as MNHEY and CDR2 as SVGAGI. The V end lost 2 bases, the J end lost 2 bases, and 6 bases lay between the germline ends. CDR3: CASSYNPTNEKLFF. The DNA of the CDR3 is TGTGCCAGCAGTTACAATCCCACTAATGAAAAACTGTTTTTT.

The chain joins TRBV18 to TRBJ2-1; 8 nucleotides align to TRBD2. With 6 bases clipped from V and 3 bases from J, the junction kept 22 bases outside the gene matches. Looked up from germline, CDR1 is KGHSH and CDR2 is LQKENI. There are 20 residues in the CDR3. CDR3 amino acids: CASSPSFRSNLAGGYNEQFF. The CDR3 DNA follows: TGTGCCAGCTCTCCCTCTTTCCGTTCCAACCTGGCGGGGGGCTACAATGAGCAGTTCTTC.

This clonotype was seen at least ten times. CDR3: CASSPPGRQNYGYTF. The CDR3 nucleotides are TGTGCCAGCAGCCCTCCGGGACGGCAGAACTATGGCTACACCTTC. The J gene is TRBJ1-2, the V gene TRBV7-9; D may be TRBD1 (5 bases). Germline V gene data show CDR1 as SEHNR and CDR2 as FQNEAQ (reference sequence). V lost 5 bases and J 2 bases, leaving 15 bases between the germline ends. The CDR3 spans 15 residues.

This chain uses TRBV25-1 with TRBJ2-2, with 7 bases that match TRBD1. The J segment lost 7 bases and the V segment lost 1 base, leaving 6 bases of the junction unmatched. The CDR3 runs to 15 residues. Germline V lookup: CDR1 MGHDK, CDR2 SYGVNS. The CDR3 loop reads CASSEFEGADGELFF. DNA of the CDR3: TGTGCCAGCAGTGAATTCGAGGGGGCCGACGGGGAGCTGTTTTTT.

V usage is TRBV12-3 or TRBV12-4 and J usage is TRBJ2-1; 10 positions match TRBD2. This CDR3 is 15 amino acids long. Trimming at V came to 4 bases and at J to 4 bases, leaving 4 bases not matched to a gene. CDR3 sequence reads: CASSSSLAGYNEQFF. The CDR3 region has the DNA TGTGCCAGCAGTTCCTCACTAGCGGGGTACAATGAGCAGTTCTTC.

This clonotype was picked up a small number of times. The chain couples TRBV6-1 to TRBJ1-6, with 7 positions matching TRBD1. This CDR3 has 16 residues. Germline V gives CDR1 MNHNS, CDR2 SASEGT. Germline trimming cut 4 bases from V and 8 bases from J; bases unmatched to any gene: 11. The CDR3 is CASSAAGGVVDSPLHF. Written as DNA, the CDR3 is TGTGCCAGCAGTGCAGCAGGGGGGGTTGTAGATTCACCCCTCCACTTT.